The present entry profiles one TCR beta chain with its context. Its specificity is unknown. The repertoire was sequenced with immunoSEQ multiplex PCR; TCRdb's copy has only in-frame clones and lacks some. There are roughly 150,000 clones in the sample; 80% to 95% occur only once, and around 1.5% lies in the top ten. This record comes from a study of T cell responses to AZD1222 COVID-19 vaccine. General observations from the study: Nearly half of spike-specific TCRs reportedly target unmutated variant regions. Spike-wide vaccine-associated CD4 TCRs dominated at 160-218 and 743-854.

V lost 3 bases and J lost 0, with 8 bases in between. CDR1 MNHEY and CDR2 SMNVEV come from the germline V gene (reference sequence). This CDR3 is 14 amino acids long. Material: peripheral blood, obtained on day 0 of AZD1222 vaccination. This rearrangement joins TRBV27 to TRBJ2-5; D might be TRBD1 (6 bases). The TCR was taken from an adult in good health. The CDR3 region is CASSFDRYQETQYF. CDR3 in DNA: TGTGCCAGCAGTTTCGACAGGTACCAAGAGACCCAGTACTTC.